What follows are 7 T cell receptor beta chains derived from one specimen sequenced in a study of T cells in Graves' hyperthyroidism and ophthalmopathy. The investigators amplified TCR beta CDR3 regions from RNA transcripts. When the TCR CDR3 underwent first-round RT-PCR, the HTBI primer set was used. Via MiXCR, TCRdb re-called the multiplex PCR reads, giving one row per CDR3 protein. Of roughly 640,000 distinct CDR3 sequences listed, about 16% were seen once; the top ten hold roughly 3.4%. The specimen sequenced was blood. The source is a woman between 40 and 55 years old with Graves' ophthalmopathy.

In its sample, this clonotype was seen many times. The rearrangement joins TRBV5-1 to TRBJ2-4; either TRBD1 or TRBD2 may supply D (5 bases each). From germline, CDR1 is SGHRS and CDR2 YFSETQ. Trimming took off 10 bases at V and 4 bases at J, with 27 bases between the two ends. This CDR3 has 17 amino acids. CDR3 sequence: CAGTQGRLVGPKNIQYF. DNA for the CDR3: TGCGCCGGGACCCAGGGACGGCTCGTAGGCCCGAAAAACATTCAGTACTTC.

This clonotype was seen a handful of times. CDR3 in amino acids: CASAGARARTDTQYF. The CDR3 DNA sequence: TGTGCCAGTGCTGGAGCCCGGGCACGCACAGATACGCAGTATTTT. The chain uses TRBV19 and TRBJ2-3, with unresolved D. Trimming removed 8 bases at V and 1 base at J, with 16 bases between. The CDR3 spans 15 residues. The germline CDR1 and CDR2 sequences are LNHDA and SQIVND (reference sequence). Full variable domain (outside the CDR3, taken from reference TRBV19 and TRBJ2-3): DGGITQSPKYLFRKEGQNVTLSCEQNLNHDAMYWYRQDPGQGLRLIYYSQIVNDFQKGDIAEGYSVSREKKESFPLTVTSAQKNPTAFYLCASAGARARTDTQYFGPGTRLTVL.

The V gene is TRBV15, the J gene TRBJ2-2; D gene ambiguous. The V and J ends lost 0 bases and 6 bases respectively, with 8 bases between them. This CDR3 has 14 amino acids. Germline assignment: CDR1 LNHNV and CDR2 YYDKDF (reference sequence). This CDR3 reads CATSRDLGSGELFF. CDR3 in DNA: TGTGCCACCAGCAGAGATCTGGGGTCCGGGGAGCTGTTTTTT.

This clonotype was recorded a few times. This chain joins TRBV10-3 and TRBJ1-1, with D perhaps matching TRBD1 (6 bases). Trimming took 6 bases from V and 3 from J, leaving 14 bases between them. Germline V gene data show CDR1 as ENHRY and CDR2 as SYGVKD. The CDR3 runs 14 residues. For the CDR3, the DNA is TGTGCCATCAGCCACGCCAGGGGTTACACTGAAGCTTTCTTT. This sequence encodes CAISHARGYTEAFF.

This clonotype was observed many times. The rearrangement uses TRBV11-2 and TRBJ1-1, with D maybe TRBD1 (5 bases). The V gene's germline CDR1 is SGHAT and CDR2 FQNNGV. Trimming removed 4 bases from V and 2 bases from J, with 14 bases in between. This CDR3 comprises 15 residues. The DNA of the CDR3 is TGTGCCAGCAGCTCGTGGATCGGGGGTAACACTGAAGCTTTCTTT. It translates to CASSSWIGGNTEAFF.

The table lists this clonotype with many counts. The chain uses TRBV5-1 and TRBJ2-3; D not resolved. CDR1 and CDR2 (germline): SGHRS, YFSETQ. The CDR3 sequence is 15 residues long. Trimming took 3 bases from V and 0 from J, leaving 11 bases between them. The CDR3 DNA reads as TGCGCCAGCAGCTGGGCGTTGGCTAGCACAGATACGCAGTATTTT. It codes for CASSWALASTDTQYF.

This clonotype came up many times. The chain has TRBV6-1 and TRBJ1-1; D perhaps matches TRBD1 (5 bases). This CDR3 has 15 residues. Germline V CDR1 and CDR2: MNHNS, SASEGT. With 6 bases removed from V and 2 bases from J, the gap between germline ends came to 16 bases. The DNA for the CDR3 is TGTGCCAGCAGACCCACAGGAGCCTCAAACACTGAAGCTTTCTTT. Its translation: CASRPTGASNTEAFF.